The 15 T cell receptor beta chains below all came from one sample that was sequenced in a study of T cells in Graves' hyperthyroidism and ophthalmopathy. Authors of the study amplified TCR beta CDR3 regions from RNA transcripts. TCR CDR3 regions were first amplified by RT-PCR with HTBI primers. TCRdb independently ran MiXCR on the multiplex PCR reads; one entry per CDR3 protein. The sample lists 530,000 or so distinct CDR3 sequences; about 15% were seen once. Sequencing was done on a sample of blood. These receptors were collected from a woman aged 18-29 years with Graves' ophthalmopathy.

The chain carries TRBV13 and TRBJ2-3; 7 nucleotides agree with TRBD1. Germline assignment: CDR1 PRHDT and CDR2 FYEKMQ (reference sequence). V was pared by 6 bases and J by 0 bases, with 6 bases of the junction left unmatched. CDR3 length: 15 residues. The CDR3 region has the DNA TGTGCCAGCAGTTCGGACAGGACTAGCACAGATACGCAGTATTTT. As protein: CASSSDRTSTDTQYF.

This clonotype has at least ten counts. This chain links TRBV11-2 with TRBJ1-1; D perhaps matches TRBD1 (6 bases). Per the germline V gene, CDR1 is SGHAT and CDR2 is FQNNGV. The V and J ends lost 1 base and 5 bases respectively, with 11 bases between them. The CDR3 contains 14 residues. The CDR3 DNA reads TGTGCCAGCAGCTTAGGGTGGGGGCGAACTGAAGCTTTCTTT. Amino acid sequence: CASSLGWGRTEAFF.

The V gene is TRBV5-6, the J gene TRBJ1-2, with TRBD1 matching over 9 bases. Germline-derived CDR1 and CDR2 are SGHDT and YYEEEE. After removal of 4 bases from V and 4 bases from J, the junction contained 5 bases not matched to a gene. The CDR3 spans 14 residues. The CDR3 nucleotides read TGTGCCAGCAGCAAAACAGGGGGCCTCTATGGCTACACCTTC. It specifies CASSKTGGLYGYTF.

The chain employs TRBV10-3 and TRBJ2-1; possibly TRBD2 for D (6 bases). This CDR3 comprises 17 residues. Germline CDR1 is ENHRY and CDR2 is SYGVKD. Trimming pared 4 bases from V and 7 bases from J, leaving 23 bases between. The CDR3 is CAISAVSQGLWENEQFF. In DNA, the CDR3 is TGTGCCATCAGTGCAGTAAGTCAAGGACTATGGGAGAATGAGCAGTTCTTC.

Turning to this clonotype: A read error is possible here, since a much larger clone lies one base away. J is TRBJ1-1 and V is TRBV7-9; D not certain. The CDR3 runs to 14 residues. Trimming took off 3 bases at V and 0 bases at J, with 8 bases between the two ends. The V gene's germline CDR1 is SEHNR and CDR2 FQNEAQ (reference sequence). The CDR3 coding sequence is TGTGCCAGCAGCTTTCAGAACATGAACACTGAAGCTTTCTTT. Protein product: CASSFQNMNTEAFF. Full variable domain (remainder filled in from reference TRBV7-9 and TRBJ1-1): DTGVSQNPRHKITKRGQNVTFRCDPISEHNRLYWYRQTLGQGPEFLTYFQNEAQLEKSRLLSDRFSAERPKGSFSTLEIQRTEQGDSAMYLCASSFQNMNTEAFFGQGTRLTVV.

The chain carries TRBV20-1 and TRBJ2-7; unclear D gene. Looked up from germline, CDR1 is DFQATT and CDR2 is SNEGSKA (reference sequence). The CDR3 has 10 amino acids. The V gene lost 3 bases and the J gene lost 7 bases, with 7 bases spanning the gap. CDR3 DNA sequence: TGCAGTGCTAGTCTTTTTGAGCAGTACTTC. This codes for CSASLFEQYF.

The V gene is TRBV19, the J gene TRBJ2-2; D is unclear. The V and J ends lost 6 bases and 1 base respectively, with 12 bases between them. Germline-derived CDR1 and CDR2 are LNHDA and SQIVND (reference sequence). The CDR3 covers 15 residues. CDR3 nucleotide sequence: TGTGCCAGTAGGCTCAGGACCCAGAACACCGGGGAGCTGTTTTTT. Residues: CASRLRTQNTGELFF.

CDR3 residues: CSASTGAVGGELFF. The CDR3 DNA reads as TGCAGTGCATCGACAGGGGCGGTTGGCGGGGAGCTGTTTTTT. The chain is built from TRBV20-1 and TRBJ2-2; 8 positions match TRBD1. The CDR3 spans 14 residues. V dropped 6 bases and J dropped 7; count of bases not matched to a gene: 10. Germline V CDR1 and CDR2: DFQATT, SNEGSKA (reference sequence).

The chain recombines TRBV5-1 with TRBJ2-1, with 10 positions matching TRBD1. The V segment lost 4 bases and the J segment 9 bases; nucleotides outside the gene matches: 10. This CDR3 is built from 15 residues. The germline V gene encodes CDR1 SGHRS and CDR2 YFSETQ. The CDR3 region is CASSPRGTGEGEQFF. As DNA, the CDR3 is TGCGCCAGCAGCCCCAGGGGGACAGGGGAGGGTGAGCAGTTCTTC.

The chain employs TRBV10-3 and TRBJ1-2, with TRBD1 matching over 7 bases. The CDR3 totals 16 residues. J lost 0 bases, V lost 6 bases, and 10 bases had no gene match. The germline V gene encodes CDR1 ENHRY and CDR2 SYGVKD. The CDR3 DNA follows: TGTGCCATCAGGGCTGAAGGGACAGTTACTAACTATGGCTACACCTTC. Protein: CAIRAEGTVTNYGYTF.

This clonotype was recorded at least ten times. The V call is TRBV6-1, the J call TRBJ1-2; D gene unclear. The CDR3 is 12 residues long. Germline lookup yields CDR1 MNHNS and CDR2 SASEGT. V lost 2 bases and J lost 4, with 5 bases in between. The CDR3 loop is CASSERVYGYTF. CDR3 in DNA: TGTGCCAGCAGTGAACGCGTCTATGGCTACACCTTC.

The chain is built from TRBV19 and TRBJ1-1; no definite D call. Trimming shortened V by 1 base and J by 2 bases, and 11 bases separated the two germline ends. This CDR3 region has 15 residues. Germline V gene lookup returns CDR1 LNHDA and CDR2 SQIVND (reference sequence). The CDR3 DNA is TGTGCCAGTAGTATAGTAAGAACACCCAACACTGAAGCTTTCTTT. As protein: CASSIVRTPNTEAFF.

CDR3 loop: CASLRRTEISNQPQHF. CDR3 nucleotide sequence: TGTGCCAGCCTTAGGAGGACAGAAATTAGCAATCAGCCCCAGCATTTT. The rearrangement links TRBV19 to TRBJ1-5, with D possibly matching TRBD1 (6 bases). The CDR3 extends over 16 amino acids. The germline V gene encodes CDR1 LNHDA and CDR2 SQIVND (reference sequence). The ends were cut back, 9 bases at V and 0 bases at J, with 18 bases in the middle.

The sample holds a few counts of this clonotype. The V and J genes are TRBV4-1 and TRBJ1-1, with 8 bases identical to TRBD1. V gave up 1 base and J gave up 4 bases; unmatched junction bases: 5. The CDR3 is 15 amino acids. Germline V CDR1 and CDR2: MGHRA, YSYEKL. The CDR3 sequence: CASSQVDRDATEAFF. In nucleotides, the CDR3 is TGCGCCAGCAGCCAAGTGGACAGGGATGCCACTGAAGCTTTCTTT.

This chain's CDR3 is CASSYPLLAGGNNEQFF. The CDR3 DNA reads as TGTGCCAGCAGTTACCCTCTACTAGCGGGAGGGAATAATGAGCAGTTCTTC. This chain connects TRBV6-2 or TRBV6-3 to TRBJ2-1; TRBD2 matches at 13 bases. V lost 2 bases and J lost 7; bases outside the gene matches: 8. The CDR3 has 17 amino acids. Germline V gene sequence: CDR1 MNHEY, CDR2 SVGEGT.